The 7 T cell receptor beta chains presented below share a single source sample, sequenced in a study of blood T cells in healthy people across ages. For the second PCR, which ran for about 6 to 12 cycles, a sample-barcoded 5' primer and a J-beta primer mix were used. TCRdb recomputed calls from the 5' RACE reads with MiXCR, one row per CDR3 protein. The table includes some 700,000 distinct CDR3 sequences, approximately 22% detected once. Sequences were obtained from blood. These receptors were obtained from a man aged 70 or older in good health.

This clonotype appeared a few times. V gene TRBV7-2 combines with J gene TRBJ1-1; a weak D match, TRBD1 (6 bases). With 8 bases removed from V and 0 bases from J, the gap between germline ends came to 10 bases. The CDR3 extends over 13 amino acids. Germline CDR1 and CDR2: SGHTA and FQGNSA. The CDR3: CASGGQLNTEAFF. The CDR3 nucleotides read TGTGCCAGCGGTGGACAGTTGAACACTGAAGCTTTCTTT.

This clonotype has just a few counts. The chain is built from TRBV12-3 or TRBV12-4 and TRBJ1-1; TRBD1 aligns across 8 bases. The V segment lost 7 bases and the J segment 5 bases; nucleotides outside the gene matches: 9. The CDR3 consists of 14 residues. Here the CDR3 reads CASTLTGAWTEAFF. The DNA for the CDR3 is TGTGCCAGCACCTTGACAGGGGCCTGGACTGAAGCTTTCTTT.

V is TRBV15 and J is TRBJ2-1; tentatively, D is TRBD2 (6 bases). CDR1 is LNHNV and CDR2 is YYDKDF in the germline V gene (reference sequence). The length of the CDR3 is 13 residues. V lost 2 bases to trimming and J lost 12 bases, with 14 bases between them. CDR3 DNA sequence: TGTGCCACCAGCAGACCCGGACTACCCTTGCAGTTCTTC. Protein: CATSRPGLPLQFF.

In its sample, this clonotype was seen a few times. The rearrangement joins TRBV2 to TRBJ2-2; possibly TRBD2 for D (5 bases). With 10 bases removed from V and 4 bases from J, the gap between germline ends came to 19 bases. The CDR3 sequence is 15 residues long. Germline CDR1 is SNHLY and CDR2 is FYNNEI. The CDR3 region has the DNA TGTGCCACCCCCAAATCGGGGTACGCCACCGGGGAGCTGTTTTTT. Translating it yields CATPKSGYATGELFF.

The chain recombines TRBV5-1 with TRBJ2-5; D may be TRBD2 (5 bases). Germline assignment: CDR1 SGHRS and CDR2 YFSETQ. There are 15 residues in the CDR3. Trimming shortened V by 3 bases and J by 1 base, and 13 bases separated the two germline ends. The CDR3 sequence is CASSSLPGFQETQYF. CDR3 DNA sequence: TGCGCCAGCAGCTCGCTCCCGGGATTCCAAGAGACCCAGTACTTC. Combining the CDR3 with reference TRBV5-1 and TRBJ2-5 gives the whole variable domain KAGVTQTPRYLIKTRGQQVTLSCSPISGHRSVSWYQQTPGQGLQFLFEYFSETQRNKGNFPGRFSGRQFSNSRSEMNVSTLELGDSALYLCASSSLPGFQETQYFGPGTRLLVL.

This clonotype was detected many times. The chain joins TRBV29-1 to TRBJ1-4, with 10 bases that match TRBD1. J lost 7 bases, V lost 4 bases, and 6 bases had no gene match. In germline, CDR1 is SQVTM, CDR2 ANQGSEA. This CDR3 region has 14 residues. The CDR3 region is CSVGRDRGGEKLFF. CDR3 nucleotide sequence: TGCAGCGTTGGCCGGGACAGGGGTGGTGAAAAACTGTTTTTT.

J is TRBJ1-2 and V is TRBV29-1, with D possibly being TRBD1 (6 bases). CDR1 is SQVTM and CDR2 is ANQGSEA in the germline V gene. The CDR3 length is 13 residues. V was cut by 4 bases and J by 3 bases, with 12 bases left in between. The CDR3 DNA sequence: TGCAGCGTTGGGGGCAGACAGGACTATGGCTACACCTTC. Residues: CSVGGRQDYGYTF.